These T cell receptor beta chains were read from a single sample in a study of glioma-infiltrating T cells after dendritic cell vaccination. Generated by immunoSEQ multiplex PCR, the TCRdb table keeps only in-frame clones and is missing some. In the table there are about 76,000 clones, 87% of which are singletons. The specimen was blood, collected after dendritic cell vaccination. These receptors came from a human donor with glioblastoma. Both conserved end residues are part of each CDR3. Each record gives: V gene, D gene, J gene, clone size, CDR3 protein, CDR3 DNA. D genes are given only for firm matches. Clone size is shown for a subset of rows, as once, few, many or a class of expanded clone.

TRBV7-2,TRBD1,TRBJ1-3,NA,CASSLVQGGIGNTIYF,TGTGCCAGCAGCTTAGTGCAGGGGGGTATTGGAAACACCATATATTTT
TRBV5-1,NA,TRBJ1-2,NA,CASSLGLADNGYTF,TGCGCCAGCAGCTTGGGGTTGGCAGATAATGGCTACACCTTC
TRBV11-1,NA,TRBJ2-1,few,CASSLYRNNEQFF,TGTGCCAGCAGCTTATACAGGAACAATGAGCAGTTCTTC
TRBV11-2,NA,TRBJ2-5,NA,CASTRVRETQYF,TGTGCCAGCACCAGGGTTCGGGAGACCCAGTACTTC
TRBV25-1,TRBD1,TRBJ1-3,NA,CASSDAGGAGNTIYF,TGTGCCAGCAGTGATGCAGGGGGAGCTGGAAACACCATATATTTT
TRBV5-4,TRBD2,TRBJ2-1,NA,CASSPGTSGRAGGEQFF,TGTGCCAGCAGCCCCGGGACTAGCGGGAGGGCCGGGGGTGAGCAGTTCTTC
TRBV4-3,NA,TRBJ1-5,once,CASSQDTRGHQPQHF,TGCGCCAGCAGCCAAGATACCAGGGGACATCAGCCCCAGCATTTT
TRBV10-2,TRBD2,TRBJ2-1,NA,CASRALKLAVYNEQFF,TGCGCCAGCAGGGCCCTCAAACTAGCGGTTTACAATGAGCAGTTCTTC
TRBV5-1,NA,TRBJ2-7,NA,CASSSQGRVDEQYF,TGCGCCAGCAGCTCCCAGGGTAGAGTCGACGAGCAGTACTTC
TRBV10-3,TRBD1,TRBJ2-6,NA,CATGTASPGANVLTF,TGTGCCACCGGGACAGCCTCCCCTGGGGCCAACGTCCTGACTTTC
TRBV5-1,TRBD1,TRBJ2-3,few,CASSLGTGGVVDTQYF,TGCGCCAGCAGCCTCGGGACAGGGGGCGTGGTAGATACGCAGTATTTT
TRBV6-5,NA,TRBJ2-7,NA,CASTSPVTDEQYF,TGTGCCAGCACCTCCCCCGTCACGGACGAGCAGTACTTC
TRBV7-2,TRBD1,TRBJ1-3,NA,CASSPGTAGNTIYF,TGTGCCAGCAGCCCCGGGACAGCAGGAAACACCATATATTTT
TRBV4-2,NA,TRBJ1-1,NA,CASSQEGRGANTEAFF,TGTGCCAGCAGCCAAGAGGGCCGGGGGGCGAACACTGAAGCTTTCTTT
TRBV5-1,TRBD2,TRBJ2-2,NA,CASSQLAGGNTGELFF,TGCGCCAGCAGCCAACTAGCGGGGGGAAACACCGGGGAGCTGTTTTTT
TRBV11-3,NA,TRBJ1-1,NA,CASSFRQAEGTEAFF,TGTGCCAGCAGCTTTCGACAGGCCGAGGGCACTGAAGCTTTCTTT
TRBV19,TRBD1,TRBJ1-2,medium-sized,CASSMLEGRGNGYTF,TGTGCCAGTAGTATGTTGGAGGGCAGGGGGAATGGCTACACCTTC
TRBV19,TRBD2,TRBJ2-5,NA,CASSIEASGGRETQYF,TGTGCCAGTAGTATAGAGGCCAGCGGGGGGAGAGAGACCCAGTACTTC
TRBV6-6,NA,TRBJ2-7,NA,CASGDFDLEGEQYF,TGTGCCAGCGGGGACTTTGACTTAGAGGGGGAGCAGTACTTC
TRBV27,NA,TRBJ2-7,NA,CASSLSVAGTYEQYF,TGTGCCAGCAGTTTATCGGTGGCGGGTACCTACGAGCAGTACTTC
TRBV7-7,NA,TRBJ2-2,NA,CASSLSLGGTGELFF,TGTGCTAGCAGCTTAAGTTTAGGGGGCACCGGGGAGCTGTTTTTT
TRBV30,NA,TRBJ1-5,NA,CAWSVGDTIRNQPQHF,TGTGCCTGGAGTGTAGGGGACACTATTCGTAATCAGCCCCAGCATTTT
TRBV19,TRBD1,TRBJ2-6,NA,CASSVQGTGGYGANVLTF,TGTGCCAGTAGTGTCCAGGGGACAGGGGGCTATGGGGCCAACGTCCTGACTTTC
TRBV5-4,NA,TRBJ2-5,NA,CASSPGGRDQETQYF,TGTGCCAGCAGCCCGGGGGGCAGGGATCAAGAGACCCAGTACTTC
TRBV7-8,TRBD2,TRBJ2-3,few,CASSFLGITTSGGTQYF,TGTGCCAGCAGCTTCCTGGGAATAACAACCAGCGGGGGTACGCAGTATTTT
TRBV6-5,NA,TRBJ2-2,few,CASSYDGRIGELFF,TGTGCCAGCAGTTACGATGGTAGAATCGGGGAGCTGTTTTTT
TRBV27,NA,TRBJ1-4,once,CASSSRPQGRGTNEKLFF,TGTGCCAGCAGTTCCCGACCGCAGGGTCGTGGAACTAATGAAAAACTGTTTTTT
TRBV6-6,NA,TRBJ2-7,few,CASSYSSGAQYEQYF,TGTGCCAGCAGTTACTCGTCAGGGGCGCAATACGAGCAGTACTTC
TRBV2,TRBD2,TRBJ2-5,NA,CASSFRAGGPHETQYF,TGTGCCAGCAGTTTTAGAGCGGGAGGGCCGCATGAGACCCAGTACTTC
TRBV15,TRBD1,TRBJ1-2,NA,CATSGTGTVRDYGYTF,TGTGCCACCAGCGGGACCGGGACAGTCCGCGACTATGGCTACACCTTC
TRBV7-7,NA,TRBJ2-2,few,CASSGPISAGELFF,TGTGCCAGCAGCGGGCCCATTTCGGCCGGGGAGCTGTTTTTT
TRBV5-8,TRBD1,TRBJ2-1,NA,CASSLGQGFYNEQFF,TGTGCCAGCAGCTTGGGACAGGGCTTCTACAATGAGCAGTTCTTC
TRBV29-1,NA,TRBJ1-2,NA,CSVKAPDFYGYTF,TGCAGCGTGAAAGCACCTGACTTCTATGGCTACACCTTC
TRBV6-1,NA,TRBJ1-6,NA,CASTNEVAGNSPLHF,TGTGCCAGCACGAACGAGGTCGCTGGTAATTCACCCCTCCACTTT
TRBV11-3,NA,TRBJ1-5,NA,CASSGEGDNQPQHF,TGTGCCAGCAGCGGAGAGGGGGACAATCAGCCCCAGCATTTT
TRBV2,TRBD2,TRBJ2-2,NA,CASTVAGAHTGELFF,TGTGCCAGCACTGTAGCGGGGGCCCACACCGGGGAGCTGTTTTTT
TRBV6-6,TRBD2,TRBJ2-5,once,CASSYGVAGGPGTQYF,TGTGCCAGCAGTTACGGGGTAGCGGGAGGTCCGGGAACCCAGTACTTC
TRBV9,TRBD1,TRBJ1-4,NA,CASSSRGQGAEKLFF,TGTGCCAGCAGTTCCCGGGGACAGGGGGCTGAAAAACTGTTTTTT
TRBV29-1,NA,TRBJ1-2,once,CSVEPDPGQGDGYTF,TGCAGCGTAGAGCCCGACCCAGGGCAGGGCGATGGCTACACCTTC
TRBV7-9,NA,TRBJ2-5,NA,CASLGEVGETQYF,TGTGCCTCCCTGGGGGAGGTGGGGGAGACCCAGTACTTC
TRBV6-5,NA,TRBJ1-2,once,CASSYLVEDYGYTF,TGTGCCAGCAGTTACCTAGTGGAAGACTATGGCTACACCTTC
TRBV11-1,TRBD1,TRBJ2-7,NA,CASRPPGGREQYF,TGTGCCAGCAGGCCTCCAGGGGGACGCGAGCAGTACTTC
TRBV29-1,TRBD1,TRBJ1-3,NA,CSVGQGGSGNTIYF,TGCAGCGTGGGACAGGGTGGTTCTGGAAACACCATATATTTT
TRBV6-4,NA,TRBJ2-2,once,CASSLRARGTGELFF,TGTGCCAGCAGCCTCCGCGCAAGGGGCACCGGGGAGCTGTTTTTT
TRBV21-1,NA,TRBJ1-2,NA,CASSKTLGQDGGYGYTF,TGTGCCAGCAGCAAAACCCTCGGACAGGACGGGGGCTATGGCTACACCTTC
TRBV19,NA,TRBJ1-4,NA,CASSMLGALRRSNEKLFF,TGTGCCAGTAGTATGCTGGGGGCCTTAAGGAGATCTAATGAAAAACTGTTTTTT
TRBV11-3,TRBD1,TRBJ1-1,NA,CASSPSWTGQNTEAFF,TGTGCCAGCAGCCCATCCTGGACAGGACAGAACACTGAAGCTTTCTTT
TRBV7-9,TRBD2,TRBJ2-3,NA,CASRPRTSGVEDTQYF,TGTGCCAGCAGACCGCGGACTAGCGGGGTGGAAGATACGCAGTATTTT
TRBV6-1,TRBD1,TRBJ2-5,once,CASTKGDSQETQYF,TGTGCCAGCACCAAAGGGGACAGTCAAGAGACCCAGTACTTC
TRBV19,NA,TRBJ2-3,NA,CASSIGGWSTDTQYF,TGTGCCAGTAGTATAGGAGGGTGGAGCACAGATACGCAGTATTTT
TRBV15,NA,TRBJ1-5,NA,CATSGGNHNNQPQHF,TGTGCCACCAGCGGGGGGAACCACAACAATCAGCCCCAGCATTTT
TRBV6-5,NA,TRBJ2-2,NA,CASSSSGNTGELFF,TGTGCCAGCAGTAGTAGCGGGAACACCGGGGAGCTGTTTTTT
TRBV7-3,TRBD1,TRBJ2-1,once,CASSLRGGQGYNEQFF,TGTGCCAGCAGCTTAAGGGGGGGACAGGGATACAATGAGCAGTTCTTC